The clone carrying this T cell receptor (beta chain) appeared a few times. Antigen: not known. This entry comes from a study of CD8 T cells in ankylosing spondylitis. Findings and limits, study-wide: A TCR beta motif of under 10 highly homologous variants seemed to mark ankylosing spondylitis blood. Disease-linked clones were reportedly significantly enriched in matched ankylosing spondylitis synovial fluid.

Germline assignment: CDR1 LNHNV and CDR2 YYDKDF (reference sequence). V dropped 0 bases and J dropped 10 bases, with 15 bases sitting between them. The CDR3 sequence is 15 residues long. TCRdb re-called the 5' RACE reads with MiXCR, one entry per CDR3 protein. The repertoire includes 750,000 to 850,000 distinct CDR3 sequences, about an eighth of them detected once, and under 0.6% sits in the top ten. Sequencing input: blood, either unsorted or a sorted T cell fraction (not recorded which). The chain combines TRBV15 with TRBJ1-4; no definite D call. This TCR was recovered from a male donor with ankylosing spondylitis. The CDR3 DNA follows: TGTGCCACCAGCAGAGATCCCATAGATTCCGGAAAACTGTTTTTT. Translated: CATSRDPIDSGKLFF.